Listed here are 31 T cell receptor beta chains from one sample, sequenced in a study of cytomegalovirus exposure and HLA in healthy donors. The PCR ran on 60 Vbeta and 13 Jbeta primers. Measured with immunoSEQ multiplex PCR; TCRdb has only the in-frame clones, and not every one. The sample consists of under 150,000 clones, about 63% of them appearing once. Material for sequencing was PBMCs. The receptors come from a man aged 25 to 40 in good health and CMV-seropositive.

This clone was counted between two and nine times. A read error may account for a junction end that differs from germline. The chain employs TRBV7-7 and TRBJ2-5, with D possibly matching TRBD1 (6 bases). This CDR3 comprises 14 residues. CDR1 is SSHAT, CDR2 FNYEAQ, per germline (reference sequence). This chain's CDR3 is CASSSTGTQETQYF. In nucleotides, the CDR3 is TGTGCTAGCAGCAGCACCGGGACACAAGAGACCCAGTACTTC. Full variable domain (missing parts from reference TRBV7-7 and TRBJ2-5): GAGVSQSPRYKVTKRGQDVTLRCDPISSHATLYWYQQALGQGPEFLTYFNYEAQPDKSGLPSDRFSAERPEGSISTLTIQRTEQRDSAMYRCASSSTGTQETQYFGPGTRLLVL.

CDR3 in DNA: TGTGCCAGCAGCTTGGTTTCCAGCTACACCTTC. Translated, it gives CASSLVSSYTF. This sequence joins TRBV5-8 and TRBJ1-2; D call uncertain. The CDR3 extends over 11 amino acids. Per the germline V gene, CDR1 is SGHTS and CDR2 is YDEGEE. V dropped 0 bases and J dropped 9 bases, with 6 bases sitting between them.

The chain couples TRBV19 to TRBJ1-3; D is undetermined. The germline gives CDR1 LNHDA, CDR2 SQIVND (reference sequence). Between the trimmed V and J ends, which lost 6 bases and 4 bases, there was a span of 16 bases. The CDR3 has 15 residues. CDR3 region: CASRHNGVAGNTIYF. In DNA form, the CDR3 reads TGTGCCAGTAGACACAACGGGGTGGCAGGAAACACCATATATTTT. The variable domain in full, with the rest retrieved from reference TRBV19 and TRBJ1-3, is DGGITQSPKYLFRKEGQNVTLSCEQNLNHDAMYWYRQDPGQGLRLIYYSQIVNDFQKGDIAEGYSVSREKKESFPLTVTSAQKNPTAFYLCASRHNGVAGNTIYFGEGSWLTVV.

Written as DNA, the CDR3 is TGTGCCAGCCGCCCCCGGGTCAACACCGGGGAGCTGTTTTTT. Its protein is CASRPRVNTGELFF. The chain uses TRBV9 and TRBJ2-2; D remains unclear. Trimming removed 7 bases at V and 2 bases at J, with 12 bases between. Germline-derived CDR1 and CDR2 are SGDLS and YYNGEE. The CDR3 has 14 amino acids.

V is TRBV19 and J is TRBJ2-7; TRBD1 is a possible D gene (5 bases). V lost 4 bases and J lost 0, with 10 bases in between. CDR1 and CDR2 from the germline V gene are LNHDA and SQIVND (reference sequence). CDR3 length: 14 residues. The CDR3, as DNA: TGTGCCAGTAGTACTAGGGGTTTCTCCTACGAGCAGTACTTC. Amino acids: CASSTRGFSYEQYF.

The rearrangement joins TRBV10-3 to TRBJ1-3; TRBD1 matches 7 bases. V shed 10 bases and J 6 bases; nucleotides not matched to a gene: 21. The CDR3 consists of 17 residues. Germline V gene lookup returns CDR1 ENHRY and CDR2 SYGVKD. CDR3 nucleotides: TGTGCCAAACAAGTCAAGGGGGCTATTCTTTTTGAAAACACCATATATTTT. It is translated as CAKQVKGAILFENTIYF.

The V gene is TRBV25-1, the J gene TRBJ2-7; 9 bases line up with TRBD1. Germline V gene sequence: CDR1 MGHDK, CDR2 SYGVNS. The CDR3 covers 14 residues. Losses at the gene ends were 8 bases for V and 5 bases for J; bases not matched to a gene: 10. The CDR3 DNA follows: TGTGCCAGCGGCATCCCCGGGACAGGGAACGAGCAGTACTTC. This sequence encodes CASGIPGTGNEQYF.

V usage is TRBV5-5 and J usage is TRBJ1-4; TRBD1 is a possible D gene (6 bases). This CDR3 is built from 15 residues. V lost 3 bases to trimming and J lost 5 bases, with 14 bases between them. Germline assignment: CDR1 SGHKS and CDR2 YYEKEE (reference sequence). In DNA, the CDR3 is TGTGCCAGCAGCTCGCGTTGGACAGCGAATGAAAAACTGTTTTTT. Residues: CASSSRWTANEKLFF. Full variable domain (outside the CDR3, taken from reference TRBV5-5 and TRBJ1-4): DAGVTQSPTHLIKTRGQQVTLRCSPISGHKSVSWYQQVLGQGPQFIFQYYEKEERGRGNFPDRFSARQFPNYSSELNVNALLLGDSALYLCASSSRWTANEKLFFGSGTQLSVL.

The rearrangement joins TRBV4-2 to TRBJ2-3; 12 bases map to TRBD2. The CDR3 totals 17 residues. Germline CDR1 and CDR2: LGHNA and YNFKEQ. With V trimmed by 2 bases and J by 2 bases, 5 bases remained unmatched. The DNA for the CDR3 is TGTGCCAGCAGCCAAAAGACTAGCGGGAGCCCCACAGATACGCAGTATTTT. Its protein product is CASSQKTSGSPTDTQYF.

This clone was detected once. The chain has TRBV5-4 and TRBJ1-2; D perhaps matches TRBD1 (5 bases). The CDR3 is made up of 14 amino acids. Germline CDR1 reads SGHNT; CDR2 reads YYREEE (reference sequence). Trimming took off 3 bases at V and 4 bases at J, with 13 bases between the two ends. CDR3 coding DNA: TGTGCCAGCAGCTCGTGGCAGGGCGGCTATGGCTACACCTTC. Translation gives CASSSWQGGYGYTF.

The chain has TRBV2 and TRBJ1-5; 7 bases align to TRBD1. Germline-derived CDR1 and CDR2 are SNHLY and FYNNEI. The J segment lost 5 bases and the V segment lost 10 bases, leaving 11 bases of the junction unmatched. CDR3 length: 14 residues. The CDR3 DNA follows: TGTGCCACTACTGAGACAGGGTTGGATCAGCCCCAGCATTTT. Translated: CATTETGLDQPQHF.

V usage is TRBV6-1 and J usage is TRBJ2-3; 10 bases align to TRBD2. V shed 7 bases, J shed 5 bases, and the junction held 6 bases outside the gene matches. The germline V gene has CDR1 MNHNS and CDR2 SASEGT. This CDR3 region has 14 residues. The chain's CDR3 is CASTRTSGLDTQYF. The CDR3 nucleotides are TGTGCCAGCACTCGGACTAGCGGTCTAGATACGCAGTATTTT.

This chain links TRBV27 with TRBJ2-1; a weak D match, TRBD2 (5 bases). The V end lost 5 bases, the J end lost 10 bases, and 15 bases lay between the germline ends. The CDR3 covers 13 residues. CDR1 and CDR2 (germline): MNHEY, SMNVEV (reference sequence). The CDR3 region is CASSPLGSPEQFF. The CDR3 bases are TGTGCCAGCAGTCCACTAGGGTCCCCAGAGCAGTTCTTC.

This rearrangement joins TRBV5-1 to TRBJ2-1; 12 positions agree with TRBD2. V was pared by 4 bases and J by 4 bases, with 3 bases of the junction left unmatched. The germline V gene encodes CDR1 SGHRS and CDR2 YFSETQ. The CDR3 is 15 residues long. CDR3 region: CASSQGTSGYNEQFF. The DNA of the CDR3 is TGCGCCAGCAGCCAGGGGACTAGCGGGTACAATGAGCAGTTCTTC.

This chain uses TRBV5-1 with TRBJ2-7; 10 bases match TRBD2. CDR1 SGHRS and CDR2 YFSETQ come from the germline V gene. The ends lost 3 bases at V and 5 bases at J; junction bases unmatched: 5. This CDR3 region has 14 residues. CDR3 sequence reads: CASSSSGRAHEQYF. The CDR3 DNA reads TGCGCCAGCAGCTCCAGCGGGAGGGCCCACGAGCAGTACTTC.

V and J are TRBV15 and TRBJ1-5; possible D gene TRBD1, 6 bases. Trimming shortened V by 0 bases and J by 9 bases, and 15 bases separated the two germline ends. The CDR3 loop spans 15 amino acids. Germline values: CDR1 LNHNV, CDR2 YYDKDF (reference sequence). This CDR3 is CATSRDERGLTPQHF. CDR3 coding DNA: TGTGCCACCAGCAGAGATGAAAGGGGGTTGACGCCCCAGCATTTT. The full variable domain, with the rest looked up from reference TRBV15 and TRBJ1-5, is DAMVIQNPRYQVTQFGKPVTLSCSQTLNHNVMYWYQQKSSQAPKLLFHYYDKDFNNEADTPDNFQSRRPNTSFCFLDIRSPGLGDTAMYLCATSRDERGLTPQHFGDGTRLSIL.

V is TRBV11-2 and J is TRBJ2-3; D is unresolved. This CDR3 is 15 amino acids long. V lost 0 bases and J lost 8, with 15 bases in between. CDR1 and CDR2 from the germline V gene are SGHAT and FQNNGV. The CDR3, as DNA: TGTGCCAGCAGCTTAGATATATCGCCGCCAGGTACGCAGTATTTT. This sequence encodes CASSLDISPPGTQYF.

The J gene is TRBJ2-3, the V gene TRBV9, with 8 bases lining up with TRBD2. CDR1 is SGDLS, CDR2 YYNGEE, per germline. The V gene end was trimmed by 3 bases and the J gene end by 4 bases; junction bases not matched to a gene: 7. This CDR3 is 15 amino acids long. CDR3 DNA sequence: TGTGCCAGCAGCGCTCGGGGGGGGGTCTCAGATACGCAGTATTTT. Its translation: CASSARGGVSDTQYF.

The V and J genes are TRBV5-1 and TRBJ2-7, with D possibly being TRBD1 (6 bases). The CDR3 runs 15 residues. Per germline, CDR1 SGHRS and CDR2 YFSETQ. Trimming took off 0 bases at V and 1 base at J, with 11 bases between the two ends. The CDR3 loop is CASSLEGRGSYEQYF. DNA of the CDR3: TGCGCCAGCAGCTTGGAGGGCAGGGGATCCTACGAGCAGTACTTC.

This chain links TRBV5-1 with TRBJ2-1; 12 bases agree with TRBD2. The junction had 5 bases not matched to a gene; V was cut back by 6 bases and J by 7 bases. Germline lookup yields CDR1 SGHRS and CDR2 YFSETQ. This CDR3 has 14 amino acids. Here the CDR3 DNA reads TGCGCCAGCACACGGACTAGCGGGACAAATGAGCAGTTCTTC. Amino acid sequence: CASTRTSGTNEQFF.

The chain is built from TRBV18 and TRBJ2-7; D is unresolved. Germline V CDR1 and CDR2: KGHSH, LQKENI. The CDR3 spans 13 residues. The germline V and J ends were trimmed by 2 bases and 1 base, with 6 bases remaining between them. This chain's CDR3 is CASSPGGSYEQYF. The CDR3 DNA reads TGTGCCAGCTCACCAGGCGGATCCTACGAGCAGTACTTC.

In this sample, this clone turned up a few times. The gene calls are TRBV11-2 and TRBJ1-1; the D is unclear. CDR3 length equals 15 residues. CDR1 SGHAT and CDR2 FQNNGV come from the germline V gene. Trimming took 5 bases from V and 1 from J, leaving 14 bases between them. The CDR3 loop reads CASSPTPAANTEAFF. CDR3 nucleotides: TGTGCCAGCAGCCCAACGCCGGCGGCGAACACTGAAGCTTTCTTT.

This chain uses TRBV7-9 with TRBJ1-1; TRBD1 agrees at 7 bases. After removal of 8 bases from V and 4 bases from J, the junction contained 10 bases not matched to a gene. The CDR3 has 14 amino acids. Germline CDR1 and CDR2: SEHNR and FQNEAQ (reference sequence). For the CDR3, the DNA is TGTGCCAGCGGGGGACAGCGAAGGAGCACTGAAGCTTTCTTT. It is translated as CASGGQRRSTEAFF.

The V gene is TRBV7-2, the J gene TRBJ2-3, with 7 bases identical to TRBD2. Germline values: CDR1 SGHTA, CDR2 FQGNSA. V was clipped by 5 bases and J by 2 bases; unmatched bases: 7. This CDR3 has 15 amino acids. Here the CDR3 reads CASSHLAVITDTQYF. As DNA, the CDR3 is TGTGCCAGCAGCCACCTAGCGGTAATCACAGATACGCAGTATTTT.

The J gene is TRBJ2-1, the V gene TRBV7-3; TRBD1 agrees at 7 bases. Germline V CDR1 and CDR2: SGHTA, FQGTGA. Unmatched junction bases numbered 8, after V lost 5 bases and J lost 4 bases. This CDR3 region has 15 residues. CDR3 DNA: TGTGCCAGCAGCGTAAGGGGGCATGGATACAATGAGCAGTTCTTC. Translating it yields CASSVRGHGYNEQFF.

The chain couples TRBV28 to TRBJ2-1; perhaps TRBD1 as D (5 bases). Germline V gives CDR1 MDHEN, CDR2 SYDVKM. V lost 8 bases to trimming and J lost 8 bases, with 13 bases between them. CDR3 size: 12 residues. The CDR3 spells CASCDWGDEQFF. CDR3 DNA sequence: TGTGCCAGCTGCGATTGGGGCGATGAGCAGTTCTTC.

The genes are TRBV4-2 and TRBJ1-2; 12 nucleotides agree with TRBD1. Germline V gene data show CDR1 as LGHNA and CDR2 as YNFKEQ. The CDR3 contains 15 residues. Germline trimming cut 6 bases from V and 6 bases from J; bases unmatched to any gene: 8. The CDR3 region is CASRRDRGLFDGYTF. The CDR3 DNA reads as TGTGCCAGCAGGAGGGACAGGGGGCTTTTCGATGGCTACACCTTC.

This clone was seen more than once but under ten times. This rearrangement joins TRBV4-2 to TRBJ1-1, with 7 nucleotides matching TRBD1. With 4 bases clipped from V and 1 base from J, the junction kept 3 bases outside the gene matches. Germline values: CDR1 LGHNA, CDR2 YNFKEQ. The CDR3 is 14 residues long. In nucleotides, the CDR3 is TGTGCCAGCAGCCTGAGGACAGGGAACACTGAAGCTTTCTTT. It is translated as CASSLRTGNTEAFF.

V gene TRBV5-8 combines with J gene TRBJ2-1, with 13 bases fitting TRBD2. This CDR3 has 17 amino acids. The V gene's germline CDR1 is SGHTS and CDR2 YDEGEE. V lost 0 bases and J lost 7; bases outside the gene matches: 7. The CDR3 bases are TGTGCCAGCAGCTTGGCCGGACTAGCGGGAGCGGGTAATGAGCAGTTCTTC. Protein sequence: CASSLAGLAGAGNEQFF.

The chain carries TRBV7-2 and TRBJ2-3; no clear D. Germline V gives CDR1 SGHTA, CDR2 FQGNSA. This CDR3 is built from 14 residues. V dropped 5 bases and J dropped 6 bases, with 15 bases sitting between them. The CDR3 DNA reads TGTGCCAGCAGCCCATCGCTACCTACCGATACGCAGTATTTT. Translated: CASSPSLPTDTQYF.

The rearrangement links TRBV29-1 to TRBJ2-7; 7 bases agree with TRBD2. Per germline, CDR1 SQVTM and CDR2 ANQGSEA. V trimming: 2 bases; J trimming: 4 bases; junction bases outside the gene matches: 11. CDR3 length equals 15 residues. CDR3 protein: CSVEFWEGLLYEQYF. CDR3 coding DNA: TGCAGCGTTGAATTTTGGGAGGGCCTGTTGTACGAGCAGTACTTC.